The clone carrying this TCR beta chain was recorded once. These data are taken from a study of control samples from healthy donors and cancer patients. This CDR3 comprises 15 residues. The V gene's germline CDR1 is LNHNV and CDR2 YYDKDF (reference sequence). The V gene lost 5 bases and the J gene lost 0 bases, with 11 bases spanning the gap. Produced via immunoSEQ multiplex PCR; TCRdb's table is partial and in-frame only. In the table there are roughly 80,000 clones, approximately 89% of which are singletons. The source of this sequence is a man in his fifties or sixties in good health. The chain links TRBV15 to TRBJ2-4; possible D gene TRBD2, 5 bases. The source material was blood. CDR3 region: CATSPTGLAKNIQYF. The CDR3 region has the DNA TGTGCCACCAGCCCAACGGGGTTAGCCAAAAACATTCAGTACTTC.